Below are 31 T cell receptor beta chains sequenced from a single sample in a study of shared clonotypes between healthy human individuals. Data came from immunoSEQ multiplex PCR; TCRdb stores just in-frame clones and leaves some out. In the table there are around 940,000 clones, 76% of which are singletons. The sequenced material came from memory CD4+ T cells sorted from blood. Sample subset: CD45RA-negative fraction. The receptors stem from a man between 18 and 35 years old in good health.

This clone has only a few counts. The chain employs TRBV19 and TRBJ1-5; D not resolved. The CDR3 is 15 residues long. Germline V CDR1 and CDR2: LNHDA, SQIVND (reference sequence). V was clipped by 2 bases and J by 3 bases, with 11 bases between them. CDR3 amino acids: CASSIQEVPNQPQHF. The CDR3 DNA reads TGTGCCAGTAGTATACAGGAAGTACCCAATCAGCCCCAGCATTTT.

This chain connects TRBV27 to TRBJ2-7; the match to TRBD1 covers 8 bases. Germline V CDR1 and CDR2: MNHEY, SMNVEV (reference sequence). Unmatched junction bases numbered 8, after V lost 5 bases and J lost 5 bases. The CDR3 has 14 residues. The CDR3 loop is CASSLGQGYDEQYF. CDR3 nucleotide sequence: TGTGCCAGCAGTCTAGGACAGGGTTACGACGAGCAGTACTTC.

The DNA of the CDR3 is TGTGCCAGCAGCTCGATCGCGGGGGCGATCAGCAATCAGCCCCAGCATTTT. It specifies CASSSIAGAISNQPQHF. The rearrangement links TRBV5-8 to TRBJ1-5, with D possibly TRBD1 on 6 matching bases. V lost 3 bases, J lost 1 base, and 17 bases lay in between. CDR3 length: 17 residues. Per germline, CDR1 SGHTS and CDR2 YDEGEE.

The chain carries TRBV4-1 and TRBJ2-2, with D perhaps matching TRBD1 (6 bases). Germline lookup yields CDR1 MGHRA and CDR2 YSYEKL. The V and J ends lost 10 bases and 6 bases respectively, with 18 bases between them. The CDR3 runs 14 residues. In nucleotides, the CDR3 is TGCGCCACCTCCCGGGACATTGGTTCCGGGGAGCTGTTTTTT. This codes for CATSRDIGSGELFF.

The chain couples TRBV10-3 to TRBJ1-1; D is uncertain. CDR3 length equals 12 residues. V lost 8 bases and J 1 base, leaving 8 bases between the germline ends. In germline, CDR1 is ENHRY, CDR2 SYGVKD. The CDR3 sequence: CAISLKNTEAFF. The CDR3 DNA follows: TGTGCCATCTCGCTCAAGAACACTGAAGCTTTCTTT.

This clone came up many times. The chain uses TRBV6-1 and TRBJ2-1; 9 bases map to TRBD1. Germline-derived CDR1 and CDR2 are MNHNS and SASEGT. This CDR3 comprises 13 residues. Losses at the gene ends were 8 bases for V and 6 bases for J; bases not matched to a gene: 5. The CDR3 DNA reads TGTGCCAGCTCCGGGACAGGGTTCAATGAGCAGTTCTTC. Translated, it gives CASSGTGFNEQFF.

This clone was detected only once. The junction departs from the called germline gene at one end, perhaps through a read error. This chain's CDR3 is CASTLSRAEGTQYF. The CDR3 DNA reads as TGTGCTAGCACCTTGAGCCGGGCGGAGGGGACCCAGTACTTC. V is TRBV7-7 and J is TRBJ2-5, with D possibly TRBD2 on 6 matching bases. The CDR3 spans 14 residues. In germline, CDR1 is SSHAT, CDR2 FNYEAQ (reference sequence).

The gene calls are TRBV5-4 and TRBJ1-1; the D gene is possibly TRBD1 (5 bases). Trimming removed 0 bases at V and 2 bases at J, with 11 bases between. The CDR3 is 15 residues long. The germline gives CDR1 SGHNT, CDR2 YYREEE (reference sequence). As DNA, the CDR3 is TGTGCCAGCAGCTTGGCAGGGCAGGGAAACACTGAAGCTTTCTTT. It encodes CASSLAGQGNTEAFF.

V gene TRBV5-4 combines with J gene TRBJ2-2, with a possible D match to TRBD1 (5 bases). Trimming stripped 4 bases from V and 8 bases from J, with 9 bases between. CDR3 length: 12 amino acids. Germline V CDR1 and CDR2: SGHNT, YYREEE (reference sequence). Here the CDR3 reads CASSPRQGELFF. For the CDR3, the DNA is TGTGCCAGCAGCCCTAGACAGGGGGAGCTGTTTTTT.

Ten or more counts support this clone. The gene calls are TRBV19 and TRBJ1-2; D unresolved. The V end lost 9 bases, the J end lost 8 bases, and 22 bases lay between the germline ends. CDR1 LNHDA and CDR2 SQIVND come from the germline V gene (reference sequence). The CDR3 spans 14 residues. As DNA, the CDR3 is TGTGCCAGCGTAGGACTTTCGCTCCAAGAAGGCTACACCTTC. It encodes CASVGLSLQEGYTF. Based on the CDR3 plus reference TRBV19 and TRBJ1-2, the full variable domain is DGGITQSPKYLFRKEGQNVTLSCEQNLNHDAMYWYRQDPGQGLRLIYYSQIVNDFQKGDIAEGYSVSREKKESFPLTVTSAQKNPTAFYLCASVGLSLQEGYTFGSGTRLTVV.

This chain joins TRBV28 and TRBJ1-4; 12 nucleotides agree with TRBD1. With 5 bases clipped from V and 7 bases from J, the junction kept 11 bases outside the gene matches. CDR1 is MDHEN and CDR2 is SYDVKM in the germline V gene. The CDR3 covers 17 residues. The CDR3 loop is CASSRRDRGLLSEKLFF. The CDR3 DNA reads TGTGCCAGCAGTCGTCGGGACAGGGGGCTACTAAGTGAAAAACTGTTTTTT.

The rearrangement uses TRBV10-3 and TRBJ1-5, with D uncertain. Germline-derived CDR1 and CDR2 are ENHRY and SYGVKD. This CDR3 is 15 amino acids long. Trimming left V 6 bases short and J 4 bases short, with 16 bases between. The CDR3 nucleotides read TGTGCCATCAGCGACCAGGCAGGTGCAAATCAGCCCCAGCATTTT. Its translation is CAISDQAGANQPQHF.

The sample holds one count of this clone. J is TRBJ2-1 and V is TRBV25-1; weak D call: TRBD1 (5 bases). Germline V gives CDR1 MGHDK, CDR2 SYGVNS. Trimming shortened V by 10 bases and J by 5 bases, and 12 bases separated the two germline ends. The CDR3 sequence is 12 residues long. CDR3 DNA: TGTGCCACCTCCCGCAGGGACAATGAGCAGTTCTTC. Amino acid sequence: CATSRRDNEQFF.

Comments on this clone: Within the sample, other DNA sequences also encode this same CDR3. The chain links TRBV5-1 to TRBJ1-1; D unresolved. The CDR3 spans 14 residues. Trimming took 0 bases from V and 1 from J, leaving 7 bases between them. Germline values: CDR1 SGHRS, CDR2 YFSETQ. The CDR3 loop reads CASSLVAGNTEAFF. The CDR3 DNA reads TGCGCCAGCAGCTTGGTGGCAGGGAACACTGAAGCTTTCTTT.

The V gene is TRBV9, the J gene TRBJ1-1; D possibly corresponds to TRBD1 (5 bases). This CDR3 region has 16 residues. Germline-derived CDR1 and CDR2 are SGDLS and YYNGEE. The germline V and J ends were trimmed by 5 bases and 3 bases, with 20 bases remaining between them. CDR3 amino acids: CASSPPSGGADTEAFF. CDR3 in DNA: TGTGCCAGCAGTCCCCCCTCTGGAGGGGCAGACACTGAAGCTTTCTTT.

This clone was counted at least ten times. The chain is built from TRBV25-1 and TRBJ2-2, with D hard to call. This CDR3 is 13 amino acids long. Trimming removed 11 bases from V and 4 bases from J, with 14 bases in between. Germline V gene lookup returns CDR1 MGHDK and CDR2 SYGVNS. CDR3 loop: CAYEKGSTGELFF. In DNA, the CDR3 is TGTGCCTACGAGAAGGGTTCCACCGGGGAGCTGTTTTTT.

The CDR3 loop is CASSPPKIIPLHF. DNA for the CDR3: TGTGCCAGCAGCCCCCCAAAAATAATACCCCTCCACTTT. The chain joins TRBV28 to TRBJ1-6; D unresolved. The CDR3 extends over 13 amino acids. Trimming removed 6 bases at V and 12 bases at J, with 15 bases between. From germline, CDR1 is MDHEN and CDR2 SYDVKM.

V and J are TRBV5-1 and TRBJ2-2; TRBD2 matches at 11 bases. The CDR3 length is 17 residues. Germline V CDR1 and CDR2: SGHRS, YFSETQ. Losses at the gene ends were 3 bases for V and 3 bases for J; bases not matched to a gene: 7. CDR3 loop: CASSSPGTSGYTGELFF. For the CDR3, the DNA is TGCGCCAGCAGCTCTCCCGGGACTAGCGGATACACCGGGGAGCTGTTTTTT.

As regards this clone: At the DNA level, this CDR3 is encoded by other sequences in the same sample as well. The genes are TRBV5-1 and TRBJ2-5; 7 bases are shared with TRBD1. Germline trimming cut 0 bases from V and 0 bases from J; bases unmatched to any gene: 2. The CDR3 is made up of 15 amino acids. Germline V gene data show CDR1 as SGHRS and CDR2 as YFSETQ. CDR3 sequence: CASSLGQGNQETQYF. In DNA, the CDR3 is TGCGCCAGCAGCTTGGGACAGGGCAACCAAGAGACCCAGTACTTC.

This clone was detected once. The chain links TRBV25-1 to TRBJ2-7; D gene ambiguous. Germline-derived CDR1 and CDR2 are MGHDK and SYGVNS. This CDR3 region has 14 residues. Between the trimmed V and J ends, which lost 1 base and 1 base, there was a span of 8 bases. CDR3 loop: CASSELGSSYEQYF. In nucleotides, the CDR3 is TGTGCCAGCAGTGAATTGGGCAGTTCCTACGAGCAGTACTTC.

V gene TRBV14 combines with J gene TRBJ2-2; 15 positions match TRBD2. The germline V gene has CDR1 SGHDN and CDR2 FVKESK. The CDR3 consists of 17 residues. V shed 2 bases and J 6 bases; nucleotides not matched to a gene: 4. Here the CDR3 reads CASSQWGLAGGSGELFF. The CDR3 nucleotides read TGTGCCAGCAGCCAATGGGGACTAGCGGGAGGATCCGGGGAGCTGTTTTTT.

In regard to this clone: This CDR3 is also generated by other DNA sequences in the sample. This chain joins TRBV19 and TRBJ2-3; D might be TRBD2 (6 bases). The V gene lost 6 bases and the J gene lost 6 bases, with 7 bases spanning the gap. The CDR3 sequence is 11 residues long. Germline CDR1 is LNHDA and CDR2 is SQIVND (reference sequence). CDR3 sequence: CASRSGDTQYF. CDR3 in DNA: TGTGCCAGTAGGAGCGGGGATACGCAGTATTTT.

The genes are TRBV5-1 and TRBJ2-3, with 9 bases that match TRBD2. Germline trimming cut 2 bases from V and 0 bases from J; bases unmatched to any gene: 10. The CDR3 has 18 amino acids. Germline V gene data show CDR1 as SGHRS and CDR2 as YFSETQ. CDR3 amino acids: CASSLLGPSGVSTDTQYF. CDR3 coding DNA: TGCGCCAGCAGCTTACTTGGCCCTAGCGGGGTTAGCACAGATACGCAGTATTTT.

The J gene is TRBJ2-7, the V gene TRBV5-1, with D perhaps matching TRBD2 (5 bases). Germline CDR1 is SGHRS and CDR2 is YFSETQ. Between the trimmed V and J ends, which lost 1 base and 1 base, there was a span of 15 bases. CDR3 length: 16 amino acids. CDR3 loop: CASSLLGSGASYEQYF. The CDR3 DNA reads as TGCGCCAGCAGCTTGCTAGGGAGCGGTGCTTCCTACGAGCAGTACTTC.

This chain joins TRBV27 and TRBJ1-4; 7 positions match TRBD1. V lost 5 bases, J lost 6 bases, and 9 bases stayed unmatched. This CDR3 has 15 amino acids. Germline assignment: CDR1 MNHEY and CDR2 SMNVEV (reference sequence). CDR3 in DNA: TGTGCCAGCAGTACATCGGACAGGAGACATGAAAAACTGTTTTTT. It codes for CASSTSDRRHEKLFF.

V usage is TRBV19 and J usage is TRBJ2-1; unclear D gene. V shed 5 bases and J shed 0 bases, with 11 bases lying between them. The CDR3 is 15 residues long. Germline V lookup: CDR1 LNHDA, CDR2 SQIVND (reference sequence). CDR3 amino acids: CASSLAMSSYNEQFF. DNA of the CDR3: TGTGCCAGTAGTTTGGCCATGAGCTCCTACAATGAGCAGTTCTTC. Drawing the rest from reference TRBV19 and TRBJ2-1, the complete variable domain is DGGITQSPKYLFRKEGQNVTLSCEQNLNHDAMYWYRQDPGQGLRLIYYSQIVNDFQKGDIAEGYSVSREKKESFPLTVTSAQKNPTAFYLCASSLAMSSYNEQFFGPGTRLTVL.

This clone was picked up one time. The CDR3 bases are TGTGCCAGCTCACCCTCGGGACAGAACTACGAGCAGTACTTC. It encodes CASSPSGQNYEQYF. The chain is built from TRBV18 and TRBJ2-7; 7 bases fit TRBD1. The CDR3 extends over 14 amino acids. The germline gives CDR1 KGHSH, CDR2 LQKENI. V gave up 3 bases and J gave up 3 bases; unmatched junction bases: 5.

This clone showed up just once. The J gene is TRBJ1-3, the V gene TRBV6-5; D call uncertain. Germline V gives CDR1 MNHEY, CDR2 SVGAGI. This CDR3 is built from 13 residues. V lost 7 bases, J lost 0 bases, and 7 bases lay in between. CDR3 residues: CASTWGSGNTIYF. The CDR3 DNA reads as TGTGCCAGCACCTGGGGCTCTGGAAACACCATATATTTT.

The chain employs TRBV5-6 and TRBJ2-1; D remains unclear. In germline, CDR1 is SGHDT, CDR2 YYEEEE. Trimming took 6 bases from V and 3 from J, leaving 16 bases between them. The CDR3 is 15 residues long. The CDR3 protein is CASTRIPTNYNEQFF. In DNA form, the CDR3 reads TGTGCCAGCACCCGAATCCCCACTAACTACAATGAGCAGTTCTTC.

The chain recombines TRBV2 with TRBJ2-7; TRBD2 might be the D (6 bases). This CDR3 spans 13 amino acids. In germline, CDR1 is SNHLY, CDR2 FYNNEI. V was shortened by 3 bases and J by 7 bases, with 13 bases between the two germline ends. The CDR3 loop reads CASSDVSRGEQYF. The DNA for the CDR3 is TGTGCCAGCAGTGACGTTTCTCGGGGGGAGCAGTACTTC.

The V and J genes are TRBV10-3 and TRBJ1-2, with D perhaps matching TRBD1 (6 bases). This CDR3 is 14 amino acids long. Germline V lookup: CDR1 ENHRY, CDR2 SYGVKD. V lost 6 bases to trimming and J lost 4 bases, with 15 bases between them. The CDR3 coding sequence is TGTGCCATCAGGAAACAGGGTCTGGGCTATGGCTACACCTTC. Translating gives CAIRKQGLGYGYTF.